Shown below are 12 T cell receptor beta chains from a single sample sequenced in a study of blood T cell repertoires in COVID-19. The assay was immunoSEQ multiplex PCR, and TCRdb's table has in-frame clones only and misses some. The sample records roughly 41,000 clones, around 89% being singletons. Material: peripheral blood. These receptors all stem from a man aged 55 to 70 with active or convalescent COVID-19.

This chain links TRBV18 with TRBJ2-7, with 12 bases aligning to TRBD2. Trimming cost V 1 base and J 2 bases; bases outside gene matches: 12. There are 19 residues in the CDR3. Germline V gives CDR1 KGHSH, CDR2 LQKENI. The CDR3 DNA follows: TGTGCCAGCTCACCACTTGGGCTAGCGGGAGGGCCGGGCGCCTACGAGCAGTACTTC. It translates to CASSPLGLAGGPGAYEQYF.

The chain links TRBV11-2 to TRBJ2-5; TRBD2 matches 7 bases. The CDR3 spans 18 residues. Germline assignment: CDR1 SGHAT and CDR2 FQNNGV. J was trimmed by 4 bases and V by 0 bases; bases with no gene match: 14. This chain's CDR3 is CASSLDHLAVEGTETQYF. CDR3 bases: TGTGCCAGCAGCTTAGACCACCTAGCGGTAGAGGGAACAGAGACCCAGTACTTC. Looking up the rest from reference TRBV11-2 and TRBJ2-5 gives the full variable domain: EAGVAQSPRYKIIEKRQSVAFWCNPISGHATLYWYQQILGQGPKLLIQFQNNGVVDDSQLPKDRFSAERLKGVDSTLKIQPAKLEDSAVYLCASSLDHLAVEGTETQYFGPGTRLLVL.

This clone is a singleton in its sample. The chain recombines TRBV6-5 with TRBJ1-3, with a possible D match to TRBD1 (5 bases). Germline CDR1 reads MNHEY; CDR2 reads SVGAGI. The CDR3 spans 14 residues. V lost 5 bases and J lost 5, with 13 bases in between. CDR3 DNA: TGTGCCAGCAGTCCGCAGGGTACTAGAAACACCATATATTTT. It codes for CASSPQGTRNTIYF.

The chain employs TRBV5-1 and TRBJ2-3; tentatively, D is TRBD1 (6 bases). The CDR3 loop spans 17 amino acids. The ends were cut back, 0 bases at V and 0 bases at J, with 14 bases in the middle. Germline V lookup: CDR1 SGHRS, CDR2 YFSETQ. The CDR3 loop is CASSLGHTGFSTDTQYF. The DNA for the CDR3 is TGCGCCAGCAGCTTGGGTCATACAGGGTTCAGCACAGATACGCAGTATTTT.

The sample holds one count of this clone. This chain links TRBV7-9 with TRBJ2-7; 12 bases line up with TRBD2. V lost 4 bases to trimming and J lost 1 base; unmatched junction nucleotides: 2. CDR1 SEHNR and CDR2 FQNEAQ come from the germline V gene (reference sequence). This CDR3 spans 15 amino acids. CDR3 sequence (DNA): TGTGCCAGCAGCTCAACTAGCGGGGGGTCCTACGAGCAGTACTTC. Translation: CASSSTSGGSYEQYF.

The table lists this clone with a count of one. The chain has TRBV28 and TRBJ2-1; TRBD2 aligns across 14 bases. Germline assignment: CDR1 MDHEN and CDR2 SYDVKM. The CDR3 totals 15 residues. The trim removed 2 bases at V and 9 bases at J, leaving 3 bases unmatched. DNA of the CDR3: TGTGCCAGCAGTTTAGGGACTAGCGGGAGTAGTGAGCAGTTCTTC. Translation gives CASSLGTSGSSEQFF.

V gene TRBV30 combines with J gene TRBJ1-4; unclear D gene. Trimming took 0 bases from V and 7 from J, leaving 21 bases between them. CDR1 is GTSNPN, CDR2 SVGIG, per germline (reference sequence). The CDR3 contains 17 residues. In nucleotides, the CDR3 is TGTGCCTGGAGTGTGGAGGTGGTAATCGGTTTTAGTGAAAAACTGTTTTTT. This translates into CAWSVEVVIGFSEKLFF.

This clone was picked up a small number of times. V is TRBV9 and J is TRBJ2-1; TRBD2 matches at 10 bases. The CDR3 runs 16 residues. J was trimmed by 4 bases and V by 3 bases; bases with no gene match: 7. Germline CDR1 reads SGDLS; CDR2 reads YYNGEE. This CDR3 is CASSAALAGAYNEQFF. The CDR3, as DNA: TGTGCCAGCAGCGCCGCTCTAGCGGGAGCTTACAATGAGCAGTTCTTC.

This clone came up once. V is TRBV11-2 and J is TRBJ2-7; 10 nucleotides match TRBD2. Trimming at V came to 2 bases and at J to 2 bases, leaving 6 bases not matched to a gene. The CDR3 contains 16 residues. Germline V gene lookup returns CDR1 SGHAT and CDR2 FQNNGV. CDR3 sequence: CASSLLSGRAAYEQYF. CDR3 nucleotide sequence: TGTGCCAGCAGCTTACTAAGCGGGAGGGCCGCCTACGAGCAGTACTTC.

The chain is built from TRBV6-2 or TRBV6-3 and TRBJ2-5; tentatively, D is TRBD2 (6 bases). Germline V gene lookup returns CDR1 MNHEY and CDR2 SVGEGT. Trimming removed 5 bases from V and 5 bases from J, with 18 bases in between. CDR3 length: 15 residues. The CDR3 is CASSRFAGSAETQYF. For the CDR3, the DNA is TGTGCCAGCAGTCGGTTCGCCGGGAGTGCCGAGACCCAGTACTTC.

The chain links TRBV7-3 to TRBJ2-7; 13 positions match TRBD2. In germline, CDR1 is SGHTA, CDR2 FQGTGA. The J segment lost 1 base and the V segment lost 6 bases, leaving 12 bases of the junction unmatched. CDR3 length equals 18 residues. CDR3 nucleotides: TGTGCCAGCAGTCCTCGACTAGCGGGAGGTTCTAGTTCCTACGAGCAGTACTTC. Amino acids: CASSPRLAGGSSSYEQYF.

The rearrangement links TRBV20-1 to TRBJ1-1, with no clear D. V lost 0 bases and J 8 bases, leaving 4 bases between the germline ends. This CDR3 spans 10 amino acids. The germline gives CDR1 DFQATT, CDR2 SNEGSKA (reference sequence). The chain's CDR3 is CSARDREAFF. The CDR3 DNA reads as TGCAGTGCTAGAGACAGGGAAGCTTTCTTT.